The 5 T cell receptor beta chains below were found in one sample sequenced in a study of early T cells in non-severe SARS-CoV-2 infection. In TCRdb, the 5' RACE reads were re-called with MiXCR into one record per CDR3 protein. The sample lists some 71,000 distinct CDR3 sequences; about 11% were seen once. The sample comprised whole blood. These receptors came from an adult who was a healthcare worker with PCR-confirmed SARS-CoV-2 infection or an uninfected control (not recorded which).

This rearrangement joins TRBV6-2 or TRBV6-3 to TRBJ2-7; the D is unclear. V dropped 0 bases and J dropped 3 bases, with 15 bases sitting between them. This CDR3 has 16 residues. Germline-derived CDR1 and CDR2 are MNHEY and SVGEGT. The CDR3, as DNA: TGTGCCAGCAGTTACTCGATCGGCCAGATAGTCTACGAGCAGTACTTC. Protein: CASSYSIGQIVYEQYF.

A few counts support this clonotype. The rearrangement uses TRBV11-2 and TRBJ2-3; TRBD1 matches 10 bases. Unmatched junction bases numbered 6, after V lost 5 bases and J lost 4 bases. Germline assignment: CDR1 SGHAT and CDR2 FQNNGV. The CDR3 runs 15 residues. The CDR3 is CASSHRDRGADTQYF. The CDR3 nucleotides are TGTGCCAGCAGCCACCGGGACAGGGGCGCAGATACGCAGTATTTT. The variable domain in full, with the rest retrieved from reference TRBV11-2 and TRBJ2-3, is EAGVAQSPRYKIIEKRQSVAFWCNPISGHATLYWYQQILGQGPKLLIQFQNNGVVDDSQLPKDRFSAERLKGVDSTLKIQPAKLEDSAVYLCASSHRDRGADTQYFGPGTRLTVL.

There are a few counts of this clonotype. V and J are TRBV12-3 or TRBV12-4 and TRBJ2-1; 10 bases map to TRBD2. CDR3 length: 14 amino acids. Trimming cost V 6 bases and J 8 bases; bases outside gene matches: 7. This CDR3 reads CASRIAGGLDEQFF. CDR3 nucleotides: TGTGCCAGCAGAATAGCGGGGGGTTTGGATGAGCAGTTCTTC.

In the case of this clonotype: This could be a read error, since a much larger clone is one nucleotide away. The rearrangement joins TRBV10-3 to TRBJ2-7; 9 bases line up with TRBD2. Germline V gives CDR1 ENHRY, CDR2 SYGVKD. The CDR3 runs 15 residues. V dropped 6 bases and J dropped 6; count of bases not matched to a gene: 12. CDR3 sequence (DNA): TGTGCCATCAGCAAAATAGCGGGAGTATCGGCCGAGCAGTACTTC. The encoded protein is CAISKIAGVSAEQYF.

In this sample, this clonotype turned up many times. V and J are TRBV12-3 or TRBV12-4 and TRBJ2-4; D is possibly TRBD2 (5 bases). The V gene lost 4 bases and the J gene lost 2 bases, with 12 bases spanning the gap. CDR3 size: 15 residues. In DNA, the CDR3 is TGTGCCAGCAGTTGGGTCGGGGTATCCAAAAACATTCAGTACTTC. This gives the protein CASSWVGVSKNIQYF.